This entry is about one TCR beta chain. The antigen this receptor binds is unknown. No quality values exist for individual bases; no much larger clone is one base distant. The source of the sample is a study of blood T cell repertoires in COVID-19 (dated by TCRdb to 2019 to 2021). Background on the whole study: Samples from collaborators originated in the United States, Italy and Spain and spanned both the acute and convalescent phases of COVID-19. Sample metadata almost always included a de-identified subject ID, COVID-19 status, age in years and sex. A freely available public database, intended as a resource for researchers studying the immune response to SARS-CoV-2, is where the repertoires were released. The prospective study material was composed of cDNA or gDNA derived from T cells, B-cell-depleted T cells, or PBMCs. Where HLA class I and class II types were available, the types were taken from metadata supplied by the sample provider, not from assay-based typing. The dataset comprised deeply sampled blood TCRbeta repertoires from subjects exposed to, actively infected with, or recovered from COVID-19. Samples came from the ongoing ImmuneRACE study (first 160 participants) plus 1,254 subjects from 6 global collaborators.

At one collaborating source in Seattle, patients were enrolled during active infection and were followed longitudinally through the course of disease. The collaborating institutions used their own protocols to collect whole blood in K2EDTA tubes. For TCRbeta analysis, collaborators shipped samples as frozen whole blood, isolated PBMCs, or DNA extracted from either of those sample types. The full study reports these points: Clinical and demographic metadata were provided uncurated, with the amount varying by source and participant.

The immunoSEQ Assay, a bias-controlled multiplex PCR, was used to amplify TCRbeta CDR3 regions from genomic DNA. In the paper's pipeline: Nucleated cell counts per sample were estimated from amplification of reference gene primers within the assay. Sequence reads were collapsed and filtered to measure the absolute abundance of every unique TCRbeta CDR3 rearrangement. For each sample, productive Simpson clonality was calculated as the square root of Simpson's diversity index over productive rearrangements. TCRdb holds this immuneACCESS table with in-frame rearrangements only. Some clones are missing; in checked studies, unresolved V genes explain under half, and the rest has no known cause. V, J and clone size are taken as reported in that table, and D and trimming were inferred from the DNA itself. Across this sample there are around 400,000 clones, with around 87% seen only once. The ten top clones hold roughly 10% of the sample.

Via the germline V gene, CDR1 is MNHEY and CDR2 SVGAGI. From cysteine to phenylalanine, the CDR3 is 16 amino acids long. Only the CDR3 part of the read is kept: 48 bases, read in frame from the first base. The germline V and J ends show losses of 3 bases and 3 bases respectively, and no gene match explains 5 bases of the junction. This clonotype was obtained from a woman in her twenties or thirties with COVID-19, enrolled during active disease. The rearranged chain carries TRBV6-5 and TRBJ2-2, with TRBD1 matching 9 junction bases. Specimen: peripheral blood. The CDR3 protein: CASSYGTGLDTGELFF. The sequenced DNA is TGTGCCAGCAGTTATGGGACAGGGCTAGACACCGGGGAGCTGTTTTTT.